This T cell receptor beta chain was captured in a study of T cell repertoires in cytomegalovirus infection. Turning to the study itself: A matching HLA type, together with CMV infection, was signaled by public TCR beta signatures.

The length of the CDR3 is 13 residues. Trimming took 3 bases from V and 10 from J; bases not matched to a gene: 6. CDR1 is SNHLY and CDR2 is FYNNEI in the germline V gene. TCRdb re-called the reads with MiXCR, one entry per CDR3 protein. The sample lists about 360,000 distinct CDR3 sequences, 15% to 20% seen once, with about 10% in the top ten. The sample holds a few counts of this clonotype. This TCR was recovered from a human donor in good health (CMV status not recorded). Some clones in this sample may be carry-over from other donors' samples. The rearrangement uses TRBV2 and TRBJ1-1, with 9 bases aligning to TRBD1. The sample taken for sequencing was PBMCs. The chain's CDR3 is CASSESGTGRAFF. The CDR3 nucleotides read TGTGCCAGCAGTGAGAGTGGGACAGGGCGAGCTTTCTTT. The full variable domain, its missing parts supplied by reference TRBV2 and TRBJ1-1, is EPEVTQTPSHQVTQMGQEVILRCVPISNHLYFYWYRQILGQKVEFLVSFYNNEISEKSEIFDDQFSVERPDGSNFTLKIRSTKLEDSAMYFCASSESGTGRAFFGQGTRLTVV.